This TCR beta chain was identified in a study of blood T cell repertoires in COVID-19. Study summary: Samples of COVID-19 (acute and convalescent) were obtained from the United States, Italy and Spain. Sources were T cells, B-cell-depleted T cells, or PBMCs; the material itself was cDNA or gDNA.

The Seattle site enrolled patients during active infection and followed them longitudinally. The CDR3 consists of 17 residues. Germline CDR1 is SEHNR and CDR2 is FQNEAQ (reference sequence). The V end was cut by 1 base, the J end by 1 base, with 13 bases between. Assay: immunoSEQ multiplex PCR; the TCRdb copy retains only in-frame clones and omits some. The table has around 270,000 clones, about 85% seen once. The chain links TRBV7-9 to TRBJ1-4, with D perhaps matching TRBD1 (5 bases). The sequenced material came from peripheral blood. This receptor was taken from a human donor with COVID-19, enrolled during active disease. The donor label of this sample is uncertain. The chain's CDR3 is CASSLDGAGETNEKLFF. The DNA for the CDR3 is TGTGCCAGCAGCTTAGATGGGGCTGGTGAAACTAATGAAAAACTGTTTTTT.